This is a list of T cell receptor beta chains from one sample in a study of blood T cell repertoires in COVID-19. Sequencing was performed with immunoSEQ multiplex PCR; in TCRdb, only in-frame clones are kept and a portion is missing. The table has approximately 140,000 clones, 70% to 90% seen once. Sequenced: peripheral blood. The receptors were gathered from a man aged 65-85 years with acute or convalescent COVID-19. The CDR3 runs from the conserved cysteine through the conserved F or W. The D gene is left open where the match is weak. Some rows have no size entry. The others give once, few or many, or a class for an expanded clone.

CDR3aa: CASSMTQGTEAFF
CDR3nt: TGTGCCAGTAGTATGACTCAGGGAACTGAAGCTTTCTTT
v_gene: TRBV19
d_gene: NA
abundance: once
j_gene: TRBJ1-1

CDR3aa: CASRTGGNTGELFF
CDR3nt: TGCGCCAGCAGGACAGGGGGCAACACCGGGGAGCTGTTTTTT
v_gene: TRBV5-1
d_gene: TRBD1
abundance: NA
j_gene: TRBJ2-2

CDR3aa: CASSQDPGTYNEQFF
CDR3nt: TGCGCCAGCAGCCAAGATCCCGGGACCTACAATGAGCAGTTCTTC
v_gene: TRBV4-1
d_gene: NA
abundance: once
j_gene: TRBJ2-1

CDR3aa: CASSPPAGGANEQFF
CDR3nt: TGTGCCAGCTCACCACCGGCGGGAGGTGCGAATGAGCAGTTCTTC
v_gene: TRBV18
d_gene: TRBD2
abundance: NA
j_gene: TRBJ2-1

CDR3aa: CASSSGQGFREKLFF
CDR3nt: TGCGCCAGCAGCTCGGGACAGGGGTTTCGAGAAAAACTGTTTTTT
v_gene: TRBV5-1
d_gene: TRBD1
abundance: once
j_gene: TRBJ1-4

CDR3aa: CASSWRTLAGVTGELFF
CDR3nt: TGTGCCAGCAGCTGGAGAACCTTAGCGGGAGTTACCGGGGAGCTGTTTTTT
v_gene: TRBV7-6
d_gene: TRBD2
abundance: NA
j_gene: TRBJ2-2

CDR3aa: CASSLAEGSYNEQFF
CDR3nt: TGTGCCAGCAGCTTAGCGGAGGGCTCCTACAATGAGCAGTTCTTC
v_gene: TRBV11-3
d_gene: NA
abundance: NA
j_gene: TRBJ2-1

CDR3aa: CASKLLAGSYNEQFF
CDR3nt: TGTGCCAGTAAACTGCTAGCGGGTTCCTACAATGAGCAGTTCTTC
v_gene: TRBV19
d_gene: TRBD2
abundance: NA
j_gene: TRBJ2-1

CDR3aa: CASMTVGMETQYF
CDR3nt: TGTGCCAGTATGACAGTTGGAATGGAGACCCAGTACTTC
v_gene: TRBV19
d_gene: NA
abundance: once
j_gene: TRBJ2-5

CDR3aa: CSVAKNTEAFF
CDR3nt: TGCAGCGTAGCAAAGAACACTGAAGCTTTCTTT
v_gene: TRBV29-1
d_gene: NA
abundance: NA
j_gene: TRBJ1-1

CDR3aa: CSASGQSEAFF
CDR3nt: TGCAGTGCGTCTGGCCAGTCTGAAGCTTTCTTT
v_gene: TRBV20-1
d_gene: NA
abundance: NA
j_gene: TRBJ1-1

CDR3aa: CASRLAGGNEQFF
CDR3nt: TGTGCCAGCCGACTAGCGGGAGGCAATGAGCAGTTCTTC
v_gene: TRBV2
d_gene: TRBD2
abundance: NA
j_gene: TRBJ2-1

CDR3aa: CASSSLQGLYTEAFF
CDR3nt: TGTGCCAGCAGCTCGCTACAGGGCCTCTACACTGAAGCTTTCTTT
v_gene: TRBV7-2
d_gene: NA
abundance: NA
j_gene: TRBJ1-1

CDR3aa: CASSLGSGRDFGYEQYF
CDR3nt: TGTGCCAGCAGCTTAGGTAGCGGGAGGGATTTTGGATACGAGCAGTACTTC
v_gene: TRBV7-9
d_gene: TRBD2
abundance: NA
j_gene: TRBJ2-7

CDR3aa: CASSQGTSGSARYNEQFF
CDR3nt: TGTGCTAGCAGCCAAGGGACTAGCGGGAGCGCCAGGTACAATGAGCAGTTCTTC
v_gene: TRBV7-7
d_gene: TRBD2
abundance: NA
j_gene: TRBJ2-1

CDR3aa: CATSEPGTGTYEQFF
CDR3nt: TGTGCCACCAGTGAACCCGGGACAGGGACGTATGAGCAGTTCTTC
v_gene: TRBV24-1
d_gene: TRBD1
abundance: NA
j_gene: TRBJ2-1